This T cell receptor (beta chain) was observed in a study of regulatory T cells in long-lasting Graves disease. iRepertoire HTBI primers and Arm-PCR of CDR3 regions built TCR beta libraries. MiXCR was run by TCRdb on the multiplex PCR reads, yielding one entry per CDR3 protein. The data show roughly 380,000 distinct CDR3 sequences, with 16% seen just once and 25% to 30% held by the top ten. The CDR3 extends over 12 amino acids. At least ten counts were recorded for this clonotype. Relative to the germline gene, one junction end is altered; a read error may explain this. This sample's time point: newly diagnosed GD, antithyroid drugs for less than 3 months. PBMC RNA was the source of the TCR library. The same sample was also studied in work on T cells in Graves' hyperthyroidism and ophthalmopathy. That paper states: Newly diagnosed patients aged 18 to 65 had hyperthyroidism of under 2 months' duration. The HTBI primer set drove a first-round RT-PCR of the TCR CDR3.

This chain joins TRBV12-3 or TRBV12-4 and TRBJ1-1; the D is unclear. The sequence was obtained from a man aged 40-50 years with Graves disease. This specimen was peripheral blood mononuclear cells (PBMCs), taken at new diagnosis, from a patient treated with antithyroid drugs. CDR3: CASSFSGGTTLF. CDR3 bases: TGTGCCAGCAGTTTCAGTGGTGGCACGACCCTCTTT.